This passage covers 2 T cell receptor beta chains from one sample sequenced in a study of Ad26.COV2.S vaccination and SARS-CoV-2 variants. Indicated treatment: over 15 received Ad26.COV2.S at low or high dose, single or two shots; 5 received placebo; per-sample allocation not given. Following the first vaccine or placebo injection, samples were taken on day 63. Produced via immunoSEQ multiplex PCR; TCRdb's table is partial and in-frame only. The sample carries about 280,000 clones, around 87% recorded once. The material was peripheral blood, obtained in a trial of Ad26.COV2.S vaccine versus placebo. These receptors were taken from a person between 18 and 65 years old who received the Ad26.COV2.S COVID-19 vaccine or a placebo.

J is TRBJ2-7 and V is TRBV5-1; D is unclear. V lost 5 bases and J lost 1, with 1 base in between. The CDR3 is made up of 10 amino acids. Germline loops: CDR1 SGHRS, CDR2 YFSETQ. CDR3 sequence reads: CASRSYEQYF. The DNA of the CDR3 is TGCGCCAGCAGGTCCTACGAGCAGTACTTC.

The gene calls are TRBV13 and TRBJ2-1; a possible D gene is TRBD1 (6 bases). Between the trimmed V and J ends, which lost 3 bases and 7 bases, there was a span of 16 bases. CDR1 and CDR2 from the germline V gene are PRHDT and FYEKMQ (reference sequence). The CDR3 consists of 15 residues. The CDR3 DNA reads TGTGCCAGCAGCTTCACAGGGAACGGGGAGAATGAGCAGTTCTTC. Its protein is CASSFTGNGENEQFF. The full variable domain, completed using reference TRBV13 and TRBJ2-1, is AAGVIQSPRHLIKEKRETATLKCYPIPRHDTVYWYQQGPGQDPQFLISFYEKMQSDKGSIPDRFSAQQFSDYHSELNMSSLELGDSALYFCASSFTGNGENEQFFGPGTRLTVL.